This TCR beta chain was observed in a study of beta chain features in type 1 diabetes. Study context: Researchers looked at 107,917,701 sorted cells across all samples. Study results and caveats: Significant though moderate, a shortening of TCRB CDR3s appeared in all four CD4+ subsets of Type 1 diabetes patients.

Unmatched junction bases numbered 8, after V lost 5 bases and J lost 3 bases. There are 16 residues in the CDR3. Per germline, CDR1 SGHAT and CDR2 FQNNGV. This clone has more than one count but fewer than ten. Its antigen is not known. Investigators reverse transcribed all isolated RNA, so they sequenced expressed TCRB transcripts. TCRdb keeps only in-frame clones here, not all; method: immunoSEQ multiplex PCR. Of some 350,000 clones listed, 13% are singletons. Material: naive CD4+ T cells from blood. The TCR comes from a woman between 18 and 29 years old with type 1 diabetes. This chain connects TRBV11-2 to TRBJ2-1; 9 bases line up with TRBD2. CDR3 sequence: CASSPESSGNYNEQFF. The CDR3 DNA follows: TGTGCCAGCAGCCCCGAGTCTAGCGGGAACTACAATGAGCAGTTCTTC.